The 28 T cell receptor beta chains below all came from one sample that was sequenced in a study of blood T cell repertoires in COVID-19. TCRdb's table, derived via immunoSEQ multiplex PCR, lists solely in-frame clones and lacks some. The table has 90,000 to 120,000 clones, almost 85% seen once. The sample consisted of peripheral blood. These receptors all stem from a human donor in a cohort sampled during active COVID-19.

The V gene is TRBV28, the J gene TRBJ1-2; 9 bases align to TRBD1. Germline-derived CDR1 and CDR2 are MDHEN and SYDVKM. The CDR3 totals 14 residues. V was clipped by 4 bases and J by 2 bases; unmatched bases: 2. CDR3 protein: CASSSGQGNYGYTF. For the CDR3, the DNA is TGTGCCAGCAGTTCTGGACAGGGGAACTATGGCTACACCTTC.

This clone was recorded only once. This chain uses TRBV19 with TRBJ1-6; 8 positions agree with TRBD1. CDR1 LNHDA and CDR2 SQIVND come from the germline V gene (reference sequence). There are 15 residues in the CDR3. Trimming cost V 6 bases and J 7 bases; bases outside gene matches: 8. The CDR3 DNA follows: TGTGCCAGTAGGGACACCGGGACAGGAAATTCACCCCTCCACTTT. Translating gives CASRDTGTGNSPLHF.

The genes are TRBV4-1 and TRBJ2-1; TRBD2 agrees at 11 bases. The V segment lost 4 bases and the J segment 7 bases; nucleotides outside the gene matches: 15. From germline, CDR1 is MGHRA and CDR2 YSYEKL. The CDR3 is made up of 18 amino acids. This CDR3 is CASSRTWSSGRAGNEQFF. CDR3 DNA: TGCGCCAGCAGCCGAACGTGGAGTAGCGGGAGGGCCGGGAATGAGCAGTTCTTC.

In its sample, this clone was seen once. V and J are TRBV19 and TRBJ1-5; TRBD1 might be the D (5 bases). This CDR3 spans 14 amino acids. V was cut by 6 bases and J by 10 bases, with 19 bases left in between. The germline CDR1 and CDR2 sequences are LNHDA and SQIVND (reference sequence). The CDR3 DNA sequence: TGTGCCAGTAGACGGATGGGGGGAGTCAGTCCCCAGCATTTT. Residues: CASRRMGGVSPQHF. The full variable domain, with the rest looked up from reference TRBV19 and TRBJ1-5, is DGGITQSPKYLFRKEGQNVTLSCEQNLNHDAMYWYRQDPGQGLRLIYYSQIVNDFQKGDIAEGYSVSREKKESFPLTVTSAQKNPTAFYLCASRRMGGVSPQHFGDGTRLSIL.

This chain connects TRBV28 to TRBJ2-3, with 9 bases fitting TRBD2. This CDR3 contains 16 residues. Germline CDR1 MDHEN, CDR2 SYDVKM. The trim removed 1 base at V and 2 bases at J, leaving 4 bases unmatched. CDR3 in amino acids: CASSLLGTSNTDTQYF. CDR3 nucleotide sequence: TGTGCCAGCAGTTTATTAGGGACTAGCAACACAGATACGCAGTATTTT.

The chain couples TRBV7-2 to TRBJ2-5; unclear D gene. V dropped 4 bases and J dropped 1 base, with 10 bases sitting between them. Looked up from germline, CDR1 is SGHTA and CDR2 is FQGNSA. The CDR3 length is 14 residues. As DNA, the CDR3 is TGTGCCAGCAGCTCCAACACCTTCCAAGAGACCCAGTACTTC. Translation: CASSSNTFQETQYF.

The V gene is TRBV6-5, the J gene TRBJ2-7; weak D call: TRBD1 (5 bases). The germline CDR1 and CDR2 sequences are MNHEY and SVGAGI. The V end lost 6 bases, the J end lost 1 base, and 10 bases lay between the germline ends. This CDR3 spans 13 amino acids. The CDR3 DNA reads TGTGCCAGCAGCTTCAGGGTTTCCTACGAGCAGTACTTC. It specifies CASSFRVSYEQYF.

The chain combines TRBV12-3 or TRBV12-4 with TRBJ2-1; perhaps TRBD1 as D (6 bases). CDR3 length: 13 residues. V was cut by 6 bases and J by 3 bases, with 9 bases left in between. The CDR3 coding sequence is TGTGCCAGCAGACCGGACAGCTACAATGAGCAGTTCTTC. This translates into CASRPDSYNEQFF.

Regarding this clone: This specimen includes other DNA sequences encoding the same CDR3. The chain is built from TRBV3-1 (or the pseudogene TRBV3-2) and TRBJ2-7; D not certain. This CDR3 region has 13 residues. Germline V CDR1 and CDR2: LGHDT, YNNKEL (reference sequence). Trimming removed 1 base at V and 6 bases at J, with 10 bases between. The DNA of the CDR3 is TGTGCCAGCAGCCAAGGCGGTGTAGGCGAGCAGTACGTC. Protein sequence: CASSQGGVGEQYV.

The chain is built from TRBV6-1 and TRBJ2-7; 8 nucleotides line up with TRBD1. This CDR3 spans 15 amino acids. CDR1 MNHNS and CDR2 SASEGT come from the germline V gene. J lost 7 bases, V lost 2 bases, and 10 bases had no gene match. Written as DNA, the CDR3 is TGTGCCAGCAGTGAATTCCTGACAGGGGCCCGGGAGCAGTACTTC. Translated, it gives CASSEFLTGAREQYF.

The chain employs TRBV7-2 and TRBJ2-2; 11 bases fit TRBD2. Looked up from germline, CDR1 is SGHTA and CDR2 is FQGNSA. V trimming: 5 bases; J trimming: 1 base; junction bases outside the gene matches: 6. The CDR3 contains 17 residues. In nucleotides, the CDR3 is TGTGCCAGCAGCATAACAACTAGCGGGAGGAACACCGGGGAGCTGTTTTTT. It yields the protein CASSITTSGRNTGELFF.

The chain has TRBV3-1 (or the pseudogene TRBV3-2) and TRBJ2-1; the match to TRBD1 covers 7 bases. J lost 2 bases, V lost 4 bases, and 8 bases had no gene match. CDR1 LGHDT and CDR2 YNNKEL come from the germline V gene (reference sequence). The CDR3 is 16 amino acids. The CDR3 DNA is TGTGCCAGCAGCCTCCAAAGGGACAGCACCTACAATGAGCAGTTCTTC. It translates to CASSLQRDSTYNEQFF.

The chain uses TRBV18 and TRBJ1-1; the D is unclear. The CDR3 has 14 amino acids. Trimming left V 0 bases short and J 1 base short, with 6 bases between. In germline, CDR1 is KGHSH, CDR2 LQKENI. Here the CDR3 DNA reads TGTGCCAGCTCACCACCGGCCAGGAACACTGAAGCTTTCTTT. Translation: CASSPPARNTEAFF.

This sequence joins TRBV9 and TRBJ2-5, with 7 bases aligning to TRBD1. The germline V gene has CDR1 SGDLS and CDR2 YYNGEE. V gave up 1 base and J gave up 1 base; unmatched junction bases: 4. The CDR3 spans 15 residues. Written as DNA, the CDR3 is TGTGCCAGCAGCGTACGGACAGGAGGCCAAGAGACCCAGTACTTC. Its translation is CASSVRTGGQETQYF.

The rearrangement links TRBV30 to TRBJ1-3, with 7 bases that match TRBD1. The length of the CDR3 is 14 residues. Unmatched junction bases numbered 2, after V lost 2 bases and J lost 1 base. Germline V CDR1 and CDR2: GTSNPN, SVGIG (reference sequence). The CDR3 sequence: CAWSQGGSGNTIYF. As DNA, the CDR3 is TGTGCCTGGAGTCAGGGGGGTTCTGGAAACACCATATATTTT.

The CDR3 coding sequence is TGTGCCAGCAGCTTAGGCCTAGCGGGAGGGAGCGGGGAGCTGTTTTTT. This gives the protein CASSLGLAGGSGELFF. The V call is TRBV7-8, the J call TRBJ2-2, with 12 bases lining up with TRBD2. Germline loops: CDR1 SGHVS, CDR2 FQNEAQ. The CDR3 has 16 amino acids. With 1 base clipped from V and 7 bases from J, the junction kept 4 bases outside the gene matches.

V is TRBV3-1 (or the pseudogene TRBV3-2) and J is TRBJ1-1, with D perhaps matching TRBD1 (6 bases). Germline values: CDR1 LGHDT, CDR2 YNNKEL (reference sequence). This CDR3 contains 14 residues. V was pared by 1 base and J by 4 bases, with 10 bases between. The CDR3 spells CASSQGTAGTEAFF. CDR3 nucleotides: TGTGCCAGCAGCCAAGGGACAGCTGGCACTGAAGCTTTCTTT.

The J gene is TRBJ1-4, the V gene TRBV19; D unresolved. V was clipped by 3 bases and J by 3 bases, with 8 bases between them. This CDR3 has 14 residues. CDR1 LNHDA and CDR2 SQIVND come from the germline V gene (reference sequence). The CDR3 bases are TGTGCCAGTAGTATTAGGAGTGCTAATGAAAAACTGTTTTTT. Encoded protein: CASSIRSANEKLFF.

V usage is TRBV5-1 and J usage is TRBJ2-1; D gene uncertain. The CDR3 sequence is 15 residues long. Trimming stripped 4 bases from V and 1 base from J, with 12 bases between. Per germline, CDR1 SGHRS and CDR2 YFSETQ. The CDR3 is CASSGAVGSYNEQFF. The CDR3 DNA is TGCGCCAGCAGCGGCGCGGTAGGTTCCTACAATGAGCAGTTCTTC.

V usage is TRBV18 and J usage is TRBJ2-2, with D unclear. The CDR3 runs to 13 residues. The ends were cut back, 2 bases at V and 3 bases at J, with 4 bases in the middle. Germline V CDR1 and CDR2: KGHSH, LQKENI. The CDR3 sequence: CASSPDYTGELFF. CDR3 DNA sequence: TGTGCCAGCTCACCAGACTACACCGGGGAGCTGTTTTTT. The variable domain in full, completed from reference TRBV18 and TRBJ2-2, reads NAGVMQNPRHLVRRRGQEARLRCSPMKGHSHVYWYRQLPEEGLKFMVYLQKENIIDESGMPKERFSAEFPKEGPSILRIQQVVRGDSAAYFCASSPDYTGELFFGEGSRLTVL.

The chain couples TRBV7-2 to TRBJ2-3; 8 bases line up with TRBD1. The V gene's germline CDR1 is SGHTA and CDR2 FQGNSA. The length of the CDR3 is 15 residues. After removal of 2 bases from V and 4 bases from J, the junction contained 5 bases not matched to a gene. For the CDR3, the DNA is TGTGCCAGCAGCTTAATTGGACAGGGTTCAGATACGCAGTATTTT. Protein sequence: CASSLIGQGSDTQYF.

This clone was seen a single time. The chain employs TRBV7-3 and TRBJ2-2; D is unclear. CDR1 is SGHTA and CDR2 is FQGTGA in the germline V gene. The V gene lost 5 bases and the J gene lost 6 bases, with 10 bases spanning the gap. CDR3 length: 13 amino acids. CDR3 DNA sequence: TGTGCCAGCAGCCCCACTCGTGCCGGGGAGCTGTTTTTT. Amino acids: CASSPTRAGELFF.

This clone was detected only once. This chain joins TRBV6-2 or TRBV6-3 and TRBJ1-1, with D hard to call. V shed 6 bases and J shed 2 bases, with 13 bases lying between them. Germline CDR1 reads MNHEY; CDR2 reads SVGEGT. This CDR3 has 14 residues. CDR3 in amino acids: CASSPPLRNTEAFF. The CDR3 nucleotides are TGTGCCAGCAGCCCTCCGCTCAGAAACACTGAAGCTTTCTTT.

The chain is built from TRBV28 and TRBJ1-4, with D unresolved. The germline V and J ends were trimmed by 6 bases and 5 bases, with 13 bases remaining between them. This CDR3 contains 14 residues. In germline, CDR1 is MDHEN, CDR2 SYDVKM. The CDR3 DNA reads as TGTGCCAGCAGAACCTCGACGGGGAATGAAAAACTGTTTTTT. Protein: CASRTSTGNEKLFF.

This clone was observed a single time. The chain employs TRBV20-1 and TRBJ2-4; possible D gene TRBD1, 6 bases. V was trimmed by 6 bases and J by 15 bases, leaving 18 bases between them. Germline V gene data show CDR1 as DFQATT and CDR2 as SNEGSKA (reference sequence). The CDR3 totals 11 residues. DNA for the CDR3: TGCAGTGCCACTTATGGCAGGGGATGGTACTTC. Translation: CSATYGRGWYF.

The chain is built from TRBV14 and TRBJ2-7; a weak D match, TRBD1 (6 bases). Trimming removed 2 bases at V and 4 bases at J, with 9 bases between. Germline V lookup: CDR1 SGHDN, CDR2 FVKESK. The CDR3 sequence is 13 residues long. CDR3 sequence (DNA): TGTGCCAGCAGCCAAACCAGGGGTTACGAGCAGTACTTC. It is translated as CASSQTRGYEQYF.

The chain has TRBV6-6 and TRBJ2-1; TRBD2 agrees at 8 bases. CDR3 length: 11 amino acids. J was trimmed by 13 bases and V by 7 bases; bases with no gene match: 6. Germline V gene lookup returns CDR1 MNHNY and CDR2 SVGAGI (reference sequence). CDR3 DNA: TGTGCCAGCAAAAGGACTAGCACACAGTTCTTC. Amino acid sequence: CASKRTSTQFF.

The chain has TRBV6-6 and TRBJ1-2; D possibly corresponds to TRBD1 (6 bases). Germline CDR1 reads MNHNY; CDR2 reads SVGAGI (reference sequence). The CDR3 sequence is 14 residues long. The germline V and J ends were trimmed by 6 bases and 4 bases, with 15 bases remaining between them. The DNA for the CDR3 is TGTGCCAGCAGAGACCGGACAGCAGTCTATGGCTACACCTTC. Translating it yields CASRDRTAVYGYTF.